This T cell receptor (beta chain) was documented in a study of T cell responses to AZD1222 COVID-19 vaccine. Germline values: CDR1 SEHNR, CDR2 FQNEAQ (reference sequence). Deletions cut 8 bases from V and 2 bases from J, with 15 bases between. The CDR3 loop spans 14 amino acids. Remarks on this clone: Its antigen is still unknown.

Whole-study findings and limits: Across the whole spike, CD4 TCRs peaked at regions 160-218 and 743-854. After two AZD1222 doses, spike-specific TCR breadth and depth rose versus day 0. Seropositive at baseline were only six AZD1222 recipients.

Assay used: immunoSEQ multiplex PCR; TCRdb lists only in-frame clones, some missing. This sample has about 34,000 clones; about 80% occur once, and the top ten carry about 4.7%. The J gene is TRBJ1-1, the V gene TRBV7-9; D remains unclear. The source is an adult who received the AZD1222 COVID-19 vaccine. The sample consisted of peripheral blood, taken 28 days after the second AZD1222 dose. The CDR3 loop reads CASSGEQRNTEAFF. The CDR3 DNA reads as TGTGCCAGCTCCGGGGAACAGAGAAACACTGAAGCTTTCTTT.